The following is a T cell receptor beta chain sequence with its context. The protocol was immunoSEQ multiplex PCR, while the TCRdb copy is restricted to in-frame clones and leaves out a portion. The table records about 54,000 clones, over 75% of them present only once. CDR1 SGHAT and CDR2 FQDESV come from the germline V gene (reference sequence). This CDR3 spans 15 amino acids. After removal of 8 bases from V and 5 bases from J, the junction contained 9 bases not matched to a gene. The entry originates in a study of blood T cell repertoires in COVID-19. For the study at large: Researchers got acute and convalescent COVID-19 samples from the United States, Italy and Spain. From T cells, B-cell-depleted T cells, or PBMCs came the material, which was cDNA or gDNA.

This clonotype was sampled from a human donor in a cohort sampled during active COVID-19. The V and J genes are TRBV11-1 and TRBJ2-5; 12 bases match TRBD2. The sample was peripheral blood. The CDR3 is CASCVTSGSMETQYF. CDR3 nucleotides: TGTGCCAGCTGCGTGACTAGCGGGAGTATGGAGACCCAGTACTTC.